The 20 T cell receptor beta chains below all came from one sample that was sequenced in a study of blood T cell repertoires in COVID-19. Clones were read by immunoSEQ multiplex PCR, and TCRdb kept only the in-frame ones, dropping some. The sample holds tens of thousands of clones, 79% seen once. Sequencing was carried out using peripheral blood. These receptor sequences come from a human donor in a cohort sampled during active COVID-19.

The chain carries TRBV2 and TRBJ2-1; tentatively, D is TRBD2 (5 bases). V lost 7 bases and J lost 8, with 21 bases in between. The CDR3 spans 15 residues. Germline-derived CDR1 and CDR2 are SNHLY and FYNNEI. The CDR3 bases are TGTGCCAGCAAGTATGTCCTAGCCAAATGGGATGAGCAGTTCTTC. Protein sequence: CASKYVLAKWDEQFF. The complete variable domain, with remaining parts taken from reference TRBV2 and TRBJ2-1, reads EPEVTQTPSHQVTQMGQEVILRCVPISNHLYFYWYRQILGQKVEFLVSFYNNEISEKSEIFDDQFSVERPDGSNFTLKIRSTKLEDSAMYFCASKYVLAKWDEQFFGPGTRLTVL.

This chain links TRBV29-1 with TRBJ1-1, with D unresolved. Trimming removed 3 bases from V and 8 bases from J, with 10 bases in between. The length of the CDR3 is 11 residues. Germline CDR1 and CDR2: SQVTM and ANQGSEA. The CDR3 DNA follows: TGCAGCGTTGAGAGAGGGCGGGAAGCTTTCTTT. As protein: CSVERGREAFF.

The chain links TRBV6-6 to TRBJ1-1, with 8 bases lining up with TRBD1. The CDR3 is made up of 14 amino acids. The V gene end was trimmed by 2 bases and the J gene end by 1 base; junction bases not matched to a gene: 0. CDR1 and CDR2 from the germline V gene are MNHNY and SVGAGI (reference sequence). The DNA of the CDR3 is TGTGCCAGCAGTTACCAGGGGGCGAACACTGAAGCTTTCTTT. Its protein product is CASSYQGANTEAFF.

V is TRBV10-3 and J is TRBJ2-2; D is undetermined. Trimming took 0 bases from V and 1 from J, leaving 15 bases between them. The CDR3 extends over 18 amino acids. Germline values: CDR1 ENHRY, CDR2 SYGVKD. This CDR3 reads CAISESSYSLLNTGELFF. The CDR3, as DNA: TGTGCCATCAGTGAGTCGAGTTACAGCCTTTTGAACACCGGGGAGCTGTTTTTT.

The chain has TRBV28 and TRBJ2-1; 7 nucleotides agree with TRBD1. The J segment lost 3 bases and the V segment lost 5 bases, leaving 4 bases of the junction unmatched. CDR3 size: 14 residues. From germline, CDR1 is MDHEN and CDR2 SYDVKM. This chain's CDR3 is CASSPRQGYNEQFF. DNA for the CDR3: TGTGCCAGCAGTCCGAGACAGGGCTACAATGAGCAGTTCTTC.

J is TRBJ2-1 and V is TRBV9; 8 positions agree with TRBD1. The CDR3 length is 15 residues. CDR1 and CDR2 (germline): SGDLS, YYNGEE. V lost 1 base and J lost 5; bases outside the gene matches: 5. CDR3 region: CASSVRDRRNNEQFF. CDR3 DNA sequence: TGTGCCAGCAGCGTACGGGACAGGCGAAACAATGAGCAGTTCTTC.

The gene calls are TRBV18 and TRBJ2-1; TRBD2 matches at 10 bases. The V gene's germline CDR1 is KGHSH and CDR2 LQKENI. The J segment lost 9 bases and the V segment lost 5 bases, leaving 13 bases of the junction unmatched. CDR3 length equals 16 residues. The CDR3 region is CASSSPSGRALGEQFF. The DNA for the CDR3 is TGTGCCAGCTCAAGCCCGAGCGGGAGGGCCCTCGGTGAGCAGTTCTTC.

The genes are TRBV6-2 or TRBV6-3 and TRBJ2-7; 15 nucleotides line up with TRBD2. CDR3 length equals 17 residues. Germline lookup yields CDR1 MNHEY and CDR2 SVGEGT. Germline trimming cut 5 bases from V and 0 bases from J; bases unmatched to any gene: 5. CDR3 amino acids: CASSAGTSGRSSYEQYF. In DNA form, the CDR3 reads TGTGCCAGCAGTGCCGGGACTAGCGGGAGGAGCTCCTACGAGCAGTACTTC.

This chain uses TRBV6-5 with TRBJ1-2; TRBD1 is a possible D gene (6 bases). There are 14 residues in the CDR3. Germline V gene sequence: CDR1 MNHEY, CDR2 SVGAGI. Trimming removed 2 bases from V and 7 bases from J, with 14 bases in between. CDR3 DNA sequence: TGTGCCAGCAGTTACGAAACAGGGAAGTCTGGCTACACCTTC. This translates into CASSYETGKSGYTF.

The chain recombines TRBV7-3 with TRBJ1-6; 10 bases align to TRBD1. This CDR3 spans 15 amino acids. Germline CDR1 and CDR2: SGHTA and FQGTGA. V gave up 6 bases and J gave up 9 bases; unmatched junction bases: 8. CDR3 DNA: TGTGCCAGCAGTCGGGACAGGGGTTTCGCTTCACCCCTCCACTTT. This encodes CASSRDRGFASPLHF.

This chain links TRBV3-1 (or the pseudogene TRBV3-2) with TRBJ1-1, with 8 bases identical to TRBD1. This CDR3 region has 12 residues. After removal of 5 bases from V and 11 bases from J, the junction contained 7 bases not matched to a gene. Germline-derived CDR1 and CDR2 are LGHDT and YNNKEL (reference sequence). The CDR3 DNA is TGTGCCAGCAGCTTTAGGACAGGGTCGGCTTTCTTT. Residues: CASSFRTGSAFF.

This rearrangement joins TRBV5-6 to TRBJ1-5; D ambiguous. Trimming removed 0 bases from V and 7 bases from J, with 11 bases in between. CDR1 and CDR2 from the germline V gene are SGHDT and YYEEEE. This CDR3 comprises 14 residues. CDR3 DNA: TGTGCCAGCAGCTTGGGGAGCGGCAGACAGCCCCAGCATTTT. Translating gives CASSLGSGRQPQHF.

V usage is TRBV29-1 and J usage is TRBJ2-3, with D possibly being TRBD1 (6 bases). V lost 6 bases and J 6 bases, leaving 13 bases between the germline ends. CDR1 SQVTM and CDR2 ANQGSEA come from the germline V gene. The CDR3 runs 12 residues. Here the CDR3 reads CSVSMDSDTQYF. In DNA form, the CDR3 reads TGCAGCGTCAGCATGGACAGCGATACGCAGTATTTT.

The chain carries TRBV30 and TRBJ1-2; a weak D match, TRBD1 (5 bases). The germline CDR1 and CDR2 sequences are GTSNPN and SVGIG (reference sequence). The CDR3 runs to 15 residues. V lost 0 bases and J lost 1, with 12 bases in between. Here the CDR3 DNA reads TGTGCCTGGAGTGTACGTCAGGGAGGTAACTATGGCTACACCTTC. Its translation: CAWSVRQGGNYGYTF.

The chain links TRBV5-1 to TRBJ2-2, with TRBD2 as a possible D gene (6 bases). Trimming cost V 7 bases and J 1 base, with 14 bases left between them. The germline gives CDR1 SGHRS, CDR2 YFSETQ. The CDR3 length is 15 residues. CDR3 DNA: TGCGCCAGCTCGGTAGGAGCGGGGAACACCGGGGAGCTGTTTTTT. Its translation is CASSVGAGNTGELFF.

The genes are TRBV6-2 or TRBV6-3 and TRBJ2-3; 9 nucleotides line up with TRBD1. Germline trimming cut 1 base from V and 7 bases from J; bases unmatched to any gene: 6. CDR1 and CDR2 (germline): MNHEY, SVGEGT. The length of the CDR3 is 15 residues. In DNA, the CDR3 is TGTGCCAGCAGTTACTTGGGGACAGGGCCGAATACGCAGTATTTT. Its translation: CASSYLGTGPNTQYF.

The CDR3 loop reads CASSLAGTGLYEQYF. The CDR3, as DNA: TGTGCCAGCAGCTTAGCAGGGACTGGCTTATACGAGCAGTACTTC. The V and J genes are TRBV11-2 and TRBJ2-7; D might be TRBD2 (6 bases). V lost 1 base and J lost 4, with 14 bases in between. The CDR3 totals 15 residues. Germline CDR1 is SGHAT and CDR2 is FQNNGV.

The chain couples TRBV13 to TRBJ2-1, with D maybe TRBD2 (6 bases). CDR3 length: 15 amino acids. Deletions cut 5 bases from V and 4 bases from J, with 15 bases between. Looked up from germline, CDR1 is PRHDT and CDR2 is FYEKMQ (reference sequence). The DNA of the CDR3 is TGTGCCAGCAGCGTCAGACTAGTTTCTTACAATGAGCAGTTCTTC. Amino acids: CASSVRLVSYNEQFF.

V usage is TRBV2 and J usage is TRBJ2-1, with 9 bases lining up with TRBD2. Trimming at V came to 6 bases and at J to 8 bases, leaving 11 bases not matched to a gene. The CDR3 extends over 15 amino acids. Germline V lookup: CDR1 SNHLY, CDR2 FYNNEI. This chain's CDR3 is CASRMQGLAGHEQFF. Here the CDR3 DNA reads TGTGCCAGCAGAATGCAAGGTCTAGCGGGACATGAGCAGTTCTTC.

This clone was seen a single time. The genes are TRBV7-9 and TRBJ2-7; 11 nucleotides align to TRBD1. Looked up from germline, CDR1 is SEHNR and CDR2 is FQNEAQ (reference sequence). The CDR3 contains 15 residues. After removal of 5 bases from V and 5 bases from J, the junction contained 8 bases not matched to a gene. DNA of the CDR3: TGTGCCAGCAGCCTTGGACAGGGGGCGATGAACGAGCAGTACTTC. Translation gives CASSLGQGAMNEQYF. Complete variable domain (other parts from reference TRBV7-9 and TRBJ2-7): DTGVSQNPRHKITKRGQNVTFRCDPISEHNRLYWYRQTLGQGPEFLTYFQNEAQLEKSRLLSDRFSAERPKGSFSTLEIQRTEQGDSAMYLCASSLGQGAMNEQYFGPGTRLTVT.